The TCR beta chain described here comes from a study of blood T cell repertoires in COVID-19. Study-wide context: Specimens from acute and convalescent COVID-19 originated in the United States, Italy and Spain.

Those enrolled, adults aged roughly 18 to 100 years, came from some 25 US areas. Participants were placed into cohorts based on the clinical history they reported. Those designated as exposed participants met a COVID-19 case within 2 weeks before study entry. Generated by immunoSEQ multiplex PCR, the TCRdb table keeps only in-frame clones and is missing some. The table lists some 340,000 clones, roughly 90% of them singletons, with almost 4% in the top ten. Sequencing used PBMCs or T cells enriched from blood (not recorded which). This receptor was identified in a woman aged 25 to 45 who had been exposed to COVID-19.

The CDR3 region is CASSPLYQETQYF. CDR3 coding DNA: TGTGCCAGCAGTCCATTGTACCAAGAGACCCAGTACTTC. The chain joins TRBV12-3 or TRBV12-4 to TRBJ2-5; D unclear. The CDR3 covers 13 residues. Trimming removed 5 bases at V and 0 bases at J, with 7 bases between.